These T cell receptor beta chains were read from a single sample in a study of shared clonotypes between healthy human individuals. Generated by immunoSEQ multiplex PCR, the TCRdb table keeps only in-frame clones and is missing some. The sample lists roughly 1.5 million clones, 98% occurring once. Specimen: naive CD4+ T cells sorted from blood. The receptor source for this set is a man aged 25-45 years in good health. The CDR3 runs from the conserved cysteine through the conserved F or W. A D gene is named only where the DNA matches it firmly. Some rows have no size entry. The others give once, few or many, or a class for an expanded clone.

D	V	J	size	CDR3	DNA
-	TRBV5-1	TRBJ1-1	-	CASSRGEDTEAFF	TGCGCCAGCAGCCGGGGTGAGGACACTGAAGCTTTCTTT
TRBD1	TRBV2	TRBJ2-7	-	CASTLGQGYEQYF	TGTGCCAGCACCCTAGGACAGGGGTACGAGCAGTACTTC
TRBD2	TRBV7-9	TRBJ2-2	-	CASDSGSGNTGELFF	TGTGCCAGCGATAGCGGGAGTGGTAACACCGGGGAGCTGTTTTTT
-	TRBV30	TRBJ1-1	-	CAWSKGSLGRLMNTEAFF	TGTGCCTGGAGTAAAGGATCGCTGGGTCGGCTTATGAACACTGAAGCTTTCTTT
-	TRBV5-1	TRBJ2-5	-	CASSLVGKETQYF	TGCGCCAGCAGCTTGGTTGGAAAAGAGACCCAGTACTTC
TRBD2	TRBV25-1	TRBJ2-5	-	CASSDPRGPGGETQYF	TGTGCCAGCAGTGATCCCCGGGGCCCGGGGGGAGAGACCCAGTACTTC
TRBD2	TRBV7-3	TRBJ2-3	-	CASSRDNSGTPGGQYF	TGTGCCAGCAGCCGAGATAATAGCGGGACCCCGGGGGGGCAGTATTTT
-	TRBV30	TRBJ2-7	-	CAWSAPGQTALDEQYF	TGTGCCTGGAGTGCCCCAGGACAGACAGCCCTCGACGAGCAGTACTTC
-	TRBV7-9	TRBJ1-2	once	CASSYSGGDLNYGYTF	TGTGCCAGCAGCTACAGTGGGGGGGACCTTAACTATGGCTACACCTTC
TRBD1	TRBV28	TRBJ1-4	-	CASQAGGGFEKLFF	TGTGCCTCCCAAGCAGGGGGGGGTTTTGAAAAACTGTTTTTT
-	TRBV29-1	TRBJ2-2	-	CSVGGEYTGELFF	TGCAGCGTAGGGGGGGAATACACCGGGGAGCTGTTTTTT
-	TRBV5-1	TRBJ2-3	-	CASSWEGARKGTQYF	TGCGCCAGCAGCTGGGAGGGGGCCCGAAAAGGTACGCAGTATTTT
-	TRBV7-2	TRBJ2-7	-	CASSLGITYYEQYF	TGTGCCAGCAGCTTAGGGATTACTTACTACGAGCAGTACTTC
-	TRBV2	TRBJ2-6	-	CASKANGANVLTF	TGTGCCAGCAAGGCGAATGGGGCCAACGTCCTGACTTTC
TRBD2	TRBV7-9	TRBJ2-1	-	CASSFTFKASGSANNEQFF	TGTGCCAGCAGCTTTACCTTCAAAGCTAGCGGGAGCGCGAACAATGAGCAGTTCTTC
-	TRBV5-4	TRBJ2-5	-	CASSPGERETQYF	TGTGCCAGCAGCCCCGGGGAGCGAGAGACCCAGTACTTC
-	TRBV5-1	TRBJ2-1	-	CASSKGELANEQFF	TGCGCCAGCAGCAAGGGGGAGTTGGCGAATGAGCAGTTCTTC
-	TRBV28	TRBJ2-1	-	CASSSPGTYNEQFF	TGTGCCAGCAGTTCTCCCGGGACTTACAATGAGCAGTTCTTC
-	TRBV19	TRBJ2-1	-	CASSIDHTAIGQFF	TGTGCCAGTAGTATAGATCATACGGCTATTGGGCAGTTCTTC
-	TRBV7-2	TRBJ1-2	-	CASRIGFYGYTF	TGTGCCAGCAGAATAGGATTCTATGGCTACACCTTC
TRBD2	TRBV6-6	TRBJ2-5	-	CASSSTSGVETQYF	TGTGCCAGCAGTTCGACTAGCGGGGTGGAGACCCAGTACTTC
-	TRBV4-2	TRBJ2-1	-	CASSQDREVDEQFF	TGTGCCAGCAGCCAAGATCGTGAGGTCGATGAGCAGTTCTTC
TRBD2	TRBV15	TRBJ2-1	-	CATSSYGRPGAYNEQFF	TGTGCCACCAGCAGTTACGGGAGGCCTGGCGCCTACAATGAGCAGTTCTTC
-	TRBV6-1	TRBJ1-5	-	CASSERLTSSNQPQHF	TGTGCCAGCAGTGAACGGTTGACAAGTAGCAATCAGCCCCAGCATTTT
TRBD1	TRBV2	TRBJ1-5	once	CASSETDRGNQPQHF	TGTGCCAGCAGCGAGACGGACAGGGGCAATCAGCCCCAGCATTTT
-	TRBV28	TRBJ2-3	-	CASSFRRGTDTQYF	TGTGCCAGCAGTTTTAGGAGGGGGACAGATACGCAGTATTTT
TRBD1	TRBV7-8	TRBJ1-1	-	CASSDRDRATEAFF	TGTGCCAGCAGCGACCGGGACAGGGCTACTGAAGCTTTCTTT
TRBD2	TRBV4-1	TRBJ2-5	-	CASSQDGGTRGETQYF	TGCGCCAGCAGCCAAGATGGGGGGACTAGAGGGGAGACCCAGTACTTC
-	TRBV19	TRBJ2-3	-	CASSIPGASTDTQYF	TGTGCCAGTAGTATACCGGGGGCAAGTACAGATACGCAGTATTTT
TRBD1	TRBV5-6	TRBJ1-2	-	CASSLSGGIYYGYTF	TGTGCCAGCAGCTTGTCAGGGGGAATTTACTATGGCTACACCTTC
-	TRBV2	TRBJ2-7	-	CASRGEPNEQYF	TGTGCCAGCAGGGGGGAACCTAACGAGCAGTACTTC
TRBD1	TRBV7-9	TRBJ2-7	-	CASSFLQGADRNSYEQYF	TGTGCCAGCAGCTTCTTACAGGGGGCTGATAGAAATTCCTACGAGCAGTACTTC
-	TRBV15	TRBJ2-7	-	CATSRDSHSYEQYF	TGTGCCACCAGCAGAGATAGCCATTCCTACGAGCAGTACTTC
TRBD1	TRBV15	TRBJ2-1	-	CATSTGGNEQFF	TGTGCCACTTCGACAGGGGGCAATGAGCAGTTCTTC
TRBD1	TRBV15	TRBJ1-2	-	CATSRDPGQPYGYTF	TGTGCCACCAGCAGAGATCCGGGACAGCCCTATGGCTACACCTTC
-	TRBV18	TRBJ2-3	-	CASSPLSGRGQADTQYF	TGTGCCAGCTCACCGTTGTCGGGCCGAGGGCAGGCAGATACGCAGTATTTT
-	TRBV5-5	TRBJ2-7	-	CASSLGQGISAYEQYF	TGTGCCAGCAGCTTAGGGCAGGGTATTTCGGCCTACGAGCAGTACTTC
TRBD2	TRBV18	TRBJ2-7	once	CASSTGGSGEQYF	TGTGCCAGCTCCACGGGGGGATCGGGCGAGCAGTACTTC
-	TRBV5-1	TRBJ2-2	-	CASSSGLTPGELFF	TGCGCCAGCAGCAGCGGGCTTACACCCGGGGAGCTGTTTTTT
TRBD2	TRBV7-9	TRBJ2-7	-	CASSSAAGASGSSYEQYF	TGTGCCAGCAGCTCGGCTGCGGGGGCTAGCGGGAGCTCCTACGAGCAGTACTTC
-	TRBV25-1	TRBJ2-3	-	CASSEIGPTQYF	TGTGCCAGCAGTGAGATCGGTCCTACGCAGTATTTT
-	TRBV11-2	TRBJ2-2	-	CASRPWSGELFF	TGTGCCAGCAGACCCTGGTCCGGGGAGCTGTTTTTT
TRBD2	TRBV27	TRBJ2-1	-	CASSRTPAGTSGRANEQFF	TGTGCCAGCAGTCGAACTCCCGCCGGGACTAGCGGGAGGGCCAATGAGCAGTTCTTC
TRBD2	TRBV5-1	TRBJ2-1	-	CASSPALAGEVREQFF	TGCGCCAGCAGCCCGGCCCTAGCGGGAGAAGTCCGTGAGCAGTTCTTC
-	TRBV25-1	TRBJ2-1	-	CASSEDRGSSYNEQFF	TGTGCCAGCAGTGAAGATAGGGGGAGCTCCTACAATGAGCAGTTCTTC
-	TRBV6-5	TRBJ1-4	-	CASSRTPGVEKLFF	TGTGCCAGCAGCCGGACCCCGGGAGTTGAAAAACTGTTTTTT
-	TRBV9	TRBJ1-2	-	CASSEYPGTRYGYTF	TGTGCCAGCAGCGAATATCCCGGGACGAGATATGGCTACACCTTC
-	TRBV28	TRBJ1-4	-	CASRGGRAGEKLFF	TGTGCCAGCCGCGGAGGCAGGGCCGGTGAAAAACTGTTTTTT
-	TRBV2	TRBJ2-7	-	CASKGRGGYEQYF	TGTGCCAGCAAGGGCAGGGGAGGCTACGAGCAGTACTTC
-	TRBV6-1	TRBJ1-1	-	CASSESPPRGTEAFF	TGTGCCAGCAGTGAATCTCCACCTCGAGGCACTGAAGCTTTCTTT
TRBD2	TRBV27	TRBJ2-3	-	CASRLAGNTDTQYF	TGTGCCAGCAGGTTAGCGGGCAACACAGATACGCAGTATTTT
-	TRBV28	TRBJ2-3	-	CASSLWVGINTDTQYF	TGTGCCAGCAGTTTATGGGTCGGGATAAACACAGATACGCAGTATTTT
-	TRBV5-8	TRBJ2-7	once	CASSLDYEQYF	TGTGCCAGCAGCTTGGACTACGAGCAGTACTTC